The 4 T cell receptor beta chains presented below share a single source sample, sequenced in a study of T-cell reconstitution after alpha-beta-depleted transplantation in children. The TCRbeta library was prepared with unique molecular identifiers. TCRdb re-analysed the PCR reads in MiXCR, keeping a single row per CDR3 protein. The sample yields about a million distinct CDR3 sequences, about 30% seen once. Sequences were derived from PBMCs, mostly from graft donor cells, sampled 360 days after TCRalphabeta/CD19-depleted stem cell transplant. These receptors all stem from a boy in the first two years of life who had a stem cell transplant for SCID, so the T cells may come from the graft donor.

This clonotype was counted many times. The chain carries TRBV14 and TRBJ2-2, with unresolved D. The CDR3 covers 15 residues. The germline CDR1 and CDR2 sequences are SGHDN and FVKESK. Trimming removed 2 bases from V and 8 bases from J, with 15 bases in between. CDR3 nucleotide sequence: TGTGCCAGCAGCCAATATGGCCCTCAACCGGGGGAGCTGTTTTTT. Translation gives CASSQYGPQPGELFF.

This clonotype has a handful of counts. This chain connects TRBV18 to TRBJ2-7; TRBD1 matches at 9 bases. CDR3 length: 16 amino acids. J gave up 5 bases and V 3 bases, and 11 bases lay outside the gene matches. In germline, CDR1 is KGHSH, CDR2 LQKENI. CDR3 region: CASSPSGTGKINEQYF. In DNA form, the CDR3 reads TGTGCCAGCTCACCGTCCGGGACAGGGAAGATCAACGAGCAGTACTTC.

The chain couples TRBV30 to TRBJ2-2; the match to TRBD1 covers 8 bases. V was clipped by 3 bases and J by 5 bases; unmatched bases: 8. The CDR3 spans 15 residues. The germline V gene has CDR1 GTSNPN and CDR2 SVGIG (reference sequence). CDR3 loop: CAWSYPGGWTGELFF. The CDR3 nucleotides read TGTGCCTGGAGCTACCCAGGGGGCTGGACCGGGGAGCTGTTTTTT.

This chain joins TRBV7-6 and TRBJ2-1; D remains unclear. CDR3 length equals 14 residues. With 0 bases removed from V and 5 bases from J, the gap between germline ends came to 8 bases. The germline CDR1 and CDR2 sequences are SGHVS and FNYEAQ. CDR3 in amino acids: CASSLALHNNEQFF. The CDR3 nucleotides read TGTGCCAGCAGCTTAGCGCTTCACAACAATGAGCAGTTCTTC.